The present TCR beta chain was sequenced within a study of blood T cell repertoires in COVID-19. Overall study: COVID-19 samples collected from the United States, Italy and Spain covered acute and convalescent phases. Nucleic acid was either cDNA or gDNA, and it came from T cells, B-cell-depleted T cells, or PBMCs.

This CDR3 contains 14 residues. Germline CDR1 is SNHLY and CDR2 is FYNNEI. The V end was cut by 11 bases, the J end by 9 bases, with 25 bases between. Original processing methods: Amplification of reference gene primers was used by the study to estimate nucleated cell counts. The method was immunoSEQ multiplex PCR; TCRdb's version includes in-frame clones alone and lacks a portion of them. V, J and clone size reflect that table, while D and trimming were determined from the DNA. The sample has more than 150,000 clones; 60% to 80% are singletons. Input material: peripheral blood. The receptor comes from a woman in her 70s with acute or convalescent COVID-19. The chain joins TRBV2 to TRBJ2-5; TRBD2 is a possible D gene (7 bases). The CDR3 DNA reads TGTGCCGGGGAGCTAGCGGAGGGGGTCGGGGCCCAGTACTTC. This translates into CAGELAEGVGAQYF.